The 20 T cell receptor beta chains given below trace back to one sample, sequenced in a study of cytotoxic CD8 clonotypes in ibrutinib-treated CLL. Method: immunoSEQ multiplex PCR; TCRdb's copy keeps in-frame clones and lacks some. The data contain some 300,000 clones, more than 65% of them singletons. This specimen was PBMCs, taken before ibrutinib treatment. These receptors were taken from a human donor with chronic lymphocytic leukemia.

The rearrangement joins TRBV7-3 to TRBJ2-2; 10 bases match TRBD2. J gave up 2 bases and V 1 base, and 7 bases lay outside the gene matches. Germline V gene lookup returns CDR1 SGHTA and CDR2 FQGTGA. The CDR3 is 18 amino acids. The CDR3 DNA reads TGTGCCAGCAGCTTAATAGCGGGAGGCTTAATTAACACCGGGGAGCTGTTTTTT. It is translated as CASSLIAGGLINTGELFF.

The rearrangement uses TRBV30 and TRBJ2-1; 13 bases fit TRBD2. The trim removed 0 bases at V and 0 bases at J, leaving 11 bases unmatched. Germline assignment: CDR1 GTSNPN and CDR2 SVGIG (reference sequence). This CDR3 is built from 20 residues. In DNA, the CDR3 is TGTGCCTGGAGTGTACTATCGGGACTAGCGGGGTGGAGCTCCTACAATGAGCAGTTCTTC. Protein sequence: CAWSVLSGLAGWSSYNEQFF.

V usage is TRBV5-1 and J usage is TRBJ2-6, with D unclear. The CDR3 covers 15 residues. Germline assignment: CDR1 SGHRS and CDR2 YFSETQ. V lost 5 bases, J lost 2 bases, and 11 bases lay in between. The CDR3 spells CASSSGPAGANVLTF. CDR3 coding DNA: TGCGCCAGCAGTTCCGGGCCGGCTGGGGCCAACGTCCTGACTTTC. Combining the CDR3 with reference TRBV5-1 and TRBJ2-6 gives the whole variable domain KAGVTQTPRYLIKTRGQQVTLSCSPISGHRSVSWYQQTPGQGLQFLFEYFSETQRNKGNFPGRFSGRQFSNSRSEMNVSTLELGDSALYLCASSSGPAGANVLTFGAGSRLTVL.

This chain joins TRBV4-3 and TRBJ1-2, with D unclear. V lost 1 base to trimming and J lost 0 bases, with 15 bases between them. CDR3 length: 17 amino acids. Germline-derived CDR1 and CDR2 are LGHNA and YSLEER. In DNA, the CDR3 is TGCGCCAGCAGCCAAGTCGGTAGAGGCCCCACTAACTATGGCTACACCTTC. Its protein product is CASSQVGRGPTNYGYTF.

The chain is built from TRBV7-6 and TRBJ2-1; D not certain. CDR3 length: 15 amino acids. V lost 3 bases to trimming and J lost 0 bases, with 9 bases between them. In germline, CDR1 is SGHVS, CDR2 FNYEAQ. The CDR3 region has the DNA TGTGCCAGCAGCTTCGAGTGGAGCTCCTACAATGAGCAGTTCTTC. Translation gives CASSFEWSSYNEQFF.

The chain links TRBV25-1 to TRBJ2-7; D is uncertain. The CDR3 loop spans 11 amino acids. Looked up from germline, CDR1 is MGHDK and CDR2 is SYGVNS. V was cut by 5 bases and J by 4 bases, with 6 bases left in between. In nucleotides, the CDR3 is TGTGCCAGCAGTTATGGTTACGAGCAGTACTTC. It encodes CASSYGYEQYF.

This chain links TRBV29-1 with TRBJ1-2; no firm D call. The germline V gene encodes CDR1 SQVTM and CDR2 ANQGSEA. V was pared by 7 bases and J by 5 bases, with 11 bases between. The CDR3 consists of 11 residues. CDR3 sequence reads: CSATSNYGYTF. The CDR3 region has the DNA TGCAGCGCAACAAGCAATTATGGCTACACCTTC.

This clone came up a few times. The chain recombines TRBV29-1 with TRBJ1-1; D gene unclear. The ends were cut back, 4 bases at V and 4 bases at J, with 7 bases in the middle. Per the germline V gene, CDR1 is SQVTM and CDR2 is ANQGSEA. CDR3 length: 11 residues. DNA of the CDR3: TGCAGCGTTGTACGTAGCACTGAAGCTTTCTTT. This encodes CSVVRSTEAFF.

V usage is TRBV15 and J usage is TRBJ2-1; D gene uncertain. V was clipped by 5 bases and J by 0 bases, with 8 bases between them. Germline V gene lookup returns CDR1 LNHNV and CDR2 YYDKDF (reference sequence). CDR3 length: 14 amino acids. CDR3 protein: CATSARLSYNEQFF. The DNA for the CDR3 is TGTGCCACCAGCGCACGACTCTCCTACAATGAGCAGTTCTTC.

This sequence joins TRBV25-1 and TRBJ2-5; 8 bases match TRBD1. With 6 bases clipped from V and 4 bases from J, the junction kept 10 bases outside the gene matches. This CDR3 is 15 amino acids long. Germline V gene data show CDR1 as MGHDK and CDR2 as SYGVNS. The CDR3: CASRDEDRVGETQYF. The CDR3 DNA reads as TGTGCCAGCAGGGACGAGGACAGGGTGGGAGAGACCCAGTACTTC.

CDR3 DNA sequence: TGTGCCAGCAGAGCCGGGACAGGGACGAGCTATGGCTACACCTTC. This gives the protein CASRAGTGTSYGYTF. The V gene is TRBV2, the J gene TRBJ1-2, with TRBD1 matching 9 bases. The CDR3 spans 15 residues. Germline trimming cut 6 bases from V and 4 bases from J; bases unmatched to any gene: 9. Germline CDR1 SNHLY, CDR2 FYNNEI. The full variable domain, in which reference TRBV2 and TRBJ1-2 provide the parts outside the CDR3, is EPEVTQTPSHQVTQMGQEVILRCVPISNHLYFYWYRQILGQKVEFLVSFYNNEISEKSEIFDDQFSVERPDGSNFTLKIRSTKLEDSAMYFCASRAGTGTSYGYTFGSGTRLTVV.

The chain links TRBV18 to TRBJ2-5; the D gene is possibly TRBD2 (6 bases). Trimming stripped 4 bases from V and 2 bases from J, with 8 bases between. CDR3 length: 13 residues. Germline V CDR1 and CDR2: KGHSH, LQKENI. CDR3: CASSRGLQETQYF. In DNA form, the CDR3 reads TGTGCCAGCTCACGGGGACTTCAAGAGACCCAGTACTTC.

This clone was recorded only once. The rearrangement joins TRBV10-3 to TRBJ1-4; D may be TRBD1 (5 bases). This CDR3 has 15 residues. Trimming left V 3 bases short and J 5 bases short, with 13 bases between. Per the germline V gene, CDR1 is ENHRY and CDR2 is SYGVKD. The CDR3 here is CAISDWGGDNEKLFF. The DNA for the CDR3 is TGTGCCATCAGTGATTGGGGTGGGGACAATGAAAAACTGTTTTTT.

CDR3 protein: CASSSGTANSYNEQFF. In DNA, the CDR3 is TGTGCCAGTAGTTCCGGGACGGCGAATTCCTACAATGAGCAGTTCTTC. V gene TRBV19 combines with J gene TRBJ2-1, with D tentatively TRBD1 or TRBD2 (5 bases each). Looked up from germline, CDR1 is LNHDA and CDR2 is SQIVND (reference sequence). Trimming removed 5 bases at V and 1 base at J, with 15 bases between. The CDR3 has 16 residues.

J is TRBJ2-1 and V is TRBV2; D is unclear. The CDR3 is made up of 15 amino acids. The germline V gene encodes CDR1 SNHLY and CDR2 FYNNEI. Deletions cut 2 bases from V and 4 bases from J, with 12 bases between. DNA for the CDR3: TGTGCCAGCAGTGAAACCTGGCGGCAATACAATGAGCAGTTCTTC. It translates to CASSETWRQYNEQFF.

The chain recombines TRBV11-3 with TRBJ2-3; no reliable D call. Germline V gene sequence: CDR1 SGHNT, CDR2 YENEEA. V shed 4 bases and J shed 2 bases, with 4 bases lying between them. This CDR3 comprises 12 residues. This CDR3 reads CASSSNTDTQYF. The CDR3 region has the DNA TGTGCCAGCAGCTCTAACACAGATACGCAGTATTTT.

V gene TRBV4-2 combines with J gene TRBJ1-2; D gene unclear. The CDR3 loop spans 14 amino acids. The germline V gene encodes CDR1 LGHNA and CDR2 YNFKEQ. The V end lost 3 bases, the J end lost 8 bases, and 16 bases lay between the germline ends. The CDR3 nucleotides are TGTGCCAGCAGCCACACAGATCATGTTGGCGGCTACACCTTC. Its translation is CASSHTDHVGGYTF.

To note about this clone: The sample holds other DNA sequences that translate to the same CDR3. In DNA form, the CDR3 reads TGTGCCTGGAGTGTATCCTACGAGCAGTACTTC. Its translation: CAWSVSYEQYF. The J gene is TRBJ2-7, the V gene TRBV30, with no clear D. V lost 0 bases and J lost 1, with 1 base in between. Germline CDR1 GTSNPN, CDR2 SVGIG (reference sequence). The CDR3 consists of 11 residues.

The chain links TRBV7-2 to TRBJ1-2; D is unclear. V was cut by 4 bases and J by 10 bases, with 13 bases left in between. CDR3 length: 12 residues. Germline V lookup: CDR1 SGHTA, CDR2 FQGNSA. The CDR3 reads CASSYVGEFYTF. The DNA of the CDR3 is TGTGCCAGCAGCTATGTCGGAGAGTTCTACACCTTC.

The V call is TRBV29-1, the J call TRBJ2-1, with TRBD1 matching 7 bases. V lost 7 bases, J lost 8 bases, and 8 bases stayed unmatched. The germline gives CDR1 SQVTM, CDR2 ANQGSEA. This CDR3 has 12 residues. The CDR3 loop is CSAEPTGDEQFF. CDR3 coding DNA: TGCAGCGCCGAGCCTACAGGGGATGAGCAGTTCTTC.